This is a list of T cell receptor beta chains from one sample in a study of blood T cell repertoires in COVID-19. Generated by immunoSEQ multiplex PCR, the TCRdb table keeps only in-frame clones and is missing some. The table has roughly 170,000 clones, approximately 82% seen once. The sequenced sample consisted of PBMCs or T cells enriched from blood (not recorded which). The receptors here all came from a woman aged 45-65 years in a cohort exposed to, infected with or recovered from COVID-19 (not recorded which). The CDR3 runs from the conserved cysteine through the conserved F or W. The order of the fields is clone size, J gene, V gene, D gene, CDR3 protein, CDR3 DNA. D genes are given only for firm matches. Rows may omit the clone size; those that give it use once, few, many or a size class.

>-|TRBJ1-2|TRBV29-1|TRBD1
CSVNPGGGYTF
TGCAGCGTCAACCCAGGGGGGGGCTACACCTTC
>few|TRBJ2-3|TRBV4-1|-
CASSQVISLTGPDTQYF
TGCGCCAGCAGCCAAGTCATCTCTCTGACAGGCCCAGATACGCAGTATTTT
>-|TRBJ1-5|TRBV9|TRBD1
CASRGDSIIQPQHF
TGTGCCAGCAGGGGGGACAGTATCATTCAGCCCCAGCATTTT
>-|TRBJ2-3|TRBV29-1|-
CSVDRLQAGTDTQYF
TGCAGCGTCGATCGGTTACAGGCTGGGACAGATACGCAGTATTTT
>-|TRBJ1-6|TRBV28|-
CASSFGNSPLHF
TGTGCCAGCAGTTTCGGTAATTCACCCCTCCACTTT
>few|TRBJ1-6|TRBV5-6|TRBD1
CASSVGQGVYNSPLHF
TGTGCCAGCAGCGTGGGACAGGGCGTATATAATTCACCCCTCCACTTT
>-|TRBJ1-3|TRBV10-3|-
CATSGGSGNTIYF
TGTGCCACCTCGGGAGGCTCTGGAAACACCATATATTTT
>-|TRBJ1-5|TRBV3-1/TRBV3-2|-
CASSLGGSGGGQPQHF
TGTGCCAGCAGCCTAGGGGGGTCGGGGGGAGGTCAGCCCCAGCATTTT
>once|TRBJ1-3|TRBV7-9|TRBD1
CASSSSFRTGGYSGNTIYF
TGTGCCAGCAGCTCTAGTTTTCGGACAGGGGGCTACTCTGGAAACACCATATATTTT
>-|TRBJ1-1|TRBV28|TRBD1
CASQTGPNTEAFF
TGTGCCAGCCAGACAGGGCCCAACACTGAAGCTTTCTTT
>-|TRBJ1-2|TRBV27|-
CASSDPSEGRYTF
TGTGCCAGCAGCGACCCATCGGAAGGGAGGTACACCTTC
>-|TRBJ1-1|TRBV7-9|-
CATARDKSNTEAFF
TGTGCCACCGCACGGGACAAATCGAACACTGAAGCTTTCTTT
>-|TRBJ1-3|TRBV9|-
CASSDGSGNTIYF
TGTGCCAGCAGCGACGGCTCTGGAAACACCATATATTTT
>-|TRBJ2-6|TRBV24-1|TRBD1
CATSDGQGDSGANVLTF
TGTGCCACCAGTGATGGGCAGGGGGACTCTGGGGCCAACGTCCTGACTTTC
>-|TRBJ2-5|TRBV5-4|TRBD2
CASSPSLAGGQETQYF
TGTGCCAGCAGTCCCTCCCTAGCGGGGGGTCAAGAGACCCAGTACTTC